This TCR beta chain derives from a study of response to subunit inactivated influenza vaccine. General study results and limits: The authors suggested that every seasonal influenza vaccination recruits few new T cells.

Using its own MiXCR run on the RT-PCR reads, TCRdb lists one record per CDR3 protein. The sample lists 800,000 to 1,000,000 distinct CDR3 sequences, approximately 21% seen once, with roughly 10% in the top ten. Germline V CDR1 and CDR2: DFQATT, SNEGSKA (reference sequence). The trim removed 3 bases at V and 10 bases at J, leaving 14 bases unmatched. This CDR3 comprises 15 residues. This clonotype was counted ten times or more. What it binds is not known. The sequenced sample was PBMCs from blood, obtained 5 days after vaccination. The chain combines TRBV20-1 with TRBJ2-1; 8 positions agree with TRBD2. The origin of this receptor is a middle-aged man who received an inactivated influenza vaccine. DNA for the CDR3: TGCAGTGCTAGTGTCGCTAGCGGGTCACAATGGGAGCAGTTCTTC. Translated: CSASVASGSQWEQFF.